This TCR beta chain was sequenced during a study of metastatic and nonmetastatic thyroid tumors. CDR3 length: 11 amino acids. CDR1 is MNHGY and CDR2 is SAAAGT in the germline V gene. A word on this clone: An end of the junction differs from the germline gene, which may be a read error.

No treatment of any kind had been given to any patient before thyroid surgery. TCRdb re-processed the PCR reads through MiXCR. The sample lists 40,000 or so clones, about a sixth occurring once. The chain combines TRBV6-8 with TRBJ2-5; no definite D call. Sequences were obtained from tumor tissue. The sequence came from a female donor with papillary thyroid cancer or a benign thyroid nodule (not recorded which). Some clones in this sample may be carry-over from other donors' samples. The CDR3 spells CVSIYKETQYF. In DNA, the CDR3 is TGTGTCAGCATTTACAAAGAGACCCAGTACTTC.